Listed here are 18 T cell receptor beta chains from one sample, sequenced in a study of cytomegalovirus exposure and HLA in healthy donors. This PCR relied on a set of 60 Vbeta primers and 13 Jbeta primers. Assay used: immunoSEQ multiplex PCR; TCRdb lists only in-frame clones, some missing. The sample records 150,000 or so clones, 65% to 75% being singletons. The material sequenced was PBMCs. These receptors were collected from a man between 25 and 39 years old in good health and CMV-seronegative.

The chain couples TRBV28 to TRBJ1-2; 8 positions agree with TRBD1. CDR1 is MDHEN, CDR2 SYDVKM, per germline. There are 13 residues in the CDR3. The trim removed 5 bases at V and 3 bases at J, leaving 2 bases unmatched. The CDR3 sequence: CASSRQGYYGYTF. The CDR3, as DNA: TGTGCCAGCAGTAGACAGGGGTACTATGGCTACACCTTC.

CDR3: CASSQDPTGAGWQYF. The CDR3 DNA reads as TGCGCCAGCAGCCAAGATCCGACAGGGGCAGGTTGGCAGTACTTC. The V gene is TRBV4-3, the J gene TRBJ2-5, with 8 bases aligning to TRBD1. The CDR3 sequence is 15 residues long. After removal of 0 bases from V and 11 bases from J, the junction contained 11 bases not matched to a gene. From germline, CDR1 is LGHNA and CDR2 YSLEER.

V and J are TRBV28 and TRBJ2-2; D gene uncertain. V lost 4 bases to trimming and J lost 4 bases, with 7 bases between them. The CDR3 length is 13 residues. Looked up from germline, CDR1 is MDHEN and CDR2 is SYDVKM. Written as DNA, the CDR3 is TGTGCCAGCAGTTCCCCTAGCACCGGGGAGCTGTTTTTT. Translating gives CASSSPSTGELFF.

Regarding this clone: Other DNA sequences in this sample translate to the same CDR3. V usage is TRBV5-4 and J usage is TRBJ2-5; 8 nucleotides match TRBD2. Losses at the gene ends were 2 bases for V and 3 bases for J; bases not matched to a gene: 0. The germline V gene has CDR1 SGHNT and CDR2 YYREEE (reference sequence). This CDR3 spans 13 amino acids. CDR3 nucleotide sequence: TGTGCCAGCAGCTTTAGCGGGGAAGAGACCCAGTACTTC. Translating gives CASSFSGEETQYF.

The V gene is TRBV5-1, the J gene TRBJ2-1; a possible D gene is TRBD2 (6 bases). In germline, CDR1 is SGHRS, CDR2 YFSETQ. CDR3 length: 15 residues. The V end was cut by 0 bases, the J end by 0 bases, with 7 bases between. Here the CDR3 reads CASSLDGSSYNEQFF. The CDR3 DNA sequence: TGCGCCAGCAGCTTGGACGGGAGCTCCTACAATGAGCAGTTCTTC.

V gene TRBV6-5 combines with J gene TRBJ1-2; 8 bases agree with TRBD1. Germline V gene sequence: CDR1 MNHEY, CDR2 SVGAGI. This CDR3 has 13 amino acids. V shed 5 bases, J shed 7 bases, and the junction held 6 bases outside the gene matches. CDR3 protein: CASSPSRGLGYTF. The CDR3 nucleotides read TGTGCCAGCAGTCCCTCCAGGGGGCTTGGCTACACCTTC.

This clone appeared many times. The rearrangement links TRBV27 to TRBJ1-1, with 8 bases matching TRBD1. Germline V gives CDR1 MNHEY, CDR2 SMNVEV (reference sequence). The J segment lost 0 bases and the V segment lost 5 bases, leaving 5 bases of the junction unmatched. The CDR3 runs 15 residues. Here the CDR3 DNA reads TGTGCCAGCAGTCTTACGACAGGGGTGAACACTGAAGCTTTCTTT. Protein sequence: CASSLTTGVNTEAFF.

The chain joins TRBV6-1 to TRBJ1-2; the D is unclear. This CDR3 is 11 amino acids long. The germline V gene has CDR1 MNHNS and CDR2 SASEGT. V was trimmed by 5 bases and J by 7 bases, leaving 8 bases between them. Written as DNA, the CDR3 is TGTGCCAGCAGTCTACTTACTGGCTACACCTTC. Its translation is CASSLLTGYTF.

This chain links TRBV18 with TRBJ2-3; 10 bases align to TRBD1. This CDR3 is built from 15 residues. CDR1 KGHSH and CDR2 LQKENI come from the germline V gene. V gave up 3 bases and J gave up 6 bases; unmatched junction bases: 6. Written as DNA, the CDR3 is TGTGCCAGCTCACCCGACAGGGGGCTTTCGGATACGCAGTATTTT. Translating gives CASSPDRGLSDTQYF.

The chain recombines TRBV7-9 with TRBJ2-1; 9 bases align to TRBD2. The V segment lost 5 bases and the J segment 7 bases; nucleotides outside the gene matches: 6. The CDR3 runs to 14 residues. CDR1 and CDR2 (germline): SEHNR, FQNEAQ (reference sequence). CDR3 sequence (DNA): TGTGCCAGCAGCCCGCGGGGGGGCCTGAATGAGCAGTTCTTC. Its translation: CASSPRGGLNEQFF.

The chain combines TRBV5-1 with TRBJ2-7, with 10 bases matching TRBD1. Germline CDR1 and CDR2: SGHRS and YFSETQ. Unmatched junction bases numbered 11, after V lost 0 bases and J lost 5 bases. CDR3 length equals 17 residues. The CDR3 region is CASSLASLRDRGHEQYF. DNA for the CDR3: TGCGCCAGCAGCTTGGCGTCCCTCCGGGACAGGGGACACGAGCAGTACTTC.

The V call is TRBV29-1, the J call TRBJ1-2; tentative D call: TRBD1 (5 bases). The ends were cut back, 6 bases at V and 2 bases at J, with 13 bases in the middle. CDR3 size: 13 residues. CDR1 is SQVTM, CDR2 ANQGSEA, per germline. The CDR3 is CSVPTGANYGYTF. CDR3 DNA: TGCAGCGTCCCTACAGGAGCAAACTATGGCTACACCTTC.

The J gene is TRBJ1-6, the V gene TRBV9; 10 nucleotides agree with TRBD1. V was clipped by 0 bases and J by 2 bases; unmatched bases: 14. CDR3 length: 21 residues. The germline CDR1 and CDR2 sequences are SGDLS and YYNGEE. CDR3 protein: CASSVGTQIPGTGAYNSPLHF. CDR3 DNA: TGTGCCAGCAGCGTAGGCACCCAGATTCCCGGGACAGGGGCCTATAATTCACCCCTCCACTTT.

This chain joins TRBV4-2 and TRBJ1-2; TRBD1 agrees at 8 bases. Germline CDR1 and CDR2: LGHNA and YNFKEQ. CDR3 length: 20 residues. V dropped 1 base and J dropped 5; count of bases not matched to a gene: 21. In DNA, the CDR3 is TGTGCCAGCAGCCAAGCGGCAGGGGGCGCGAGCGTGGGTGGCCCATATGGCTACACCTTC. Protein product: CASSQAAGGASVGGPYGYTF.

The rearrangement uses TRBV4-2 and TRBJ2-1, with 13 bases that match TRBD2. The CDR3 runs to 17 residues. V was pared by 1 base and J by 2 bases, with 2 bases of the junction left unmatched. Germline V gene lookup returns CDR1 LGHNA and CDR2 YNFKEQ. As DNA, the CDR3 is TGTGCCAGCAGCCAAGTTACTAGCGGGGGGGCCTACAATGAGCAGTTCTTC. Protein product: CASSQVTSGGAYNEQFF.

The genes are TRBV25-1 and TRBJ2-7, with D maybe TRBD2 (7 bases). From germline, CDR1 is MGHDK and CDR2 SYGVNS. The CDR3 is 14 amino acids. Trimming removed 3 bases at V and 9 bases at J, with 18 bases between. CDR3 region: CASSEGGAPRGQYF. In nucleotides, the CDR3 is TGTGCCAGCAGTGAGGGGGGGGCTCCGAGGGGGCAGTACTTC.

The V gene is TRBV27, the J gene TRBJ2-3, with TRBD2 matching 9 bases. The germline V gene has CDR1 MNHEY and CDR2 SMNVEV (reference sequence). The CDR3 has 17 residues. The V gene end was trimmed by 4 bases and the J gene end by 2 bases; junction bases not matched to a gene: 10. CDR3 sequence (DNA): TGTGCCAGCAGTTCCCTGGTGCTAGCGGGACACACAGATACGCAGTATTTT. This encodes CASSSLVLAGHTDTQYF.

The chain combines TRBV7-9 with TRBJ2-3; tentative D call: TRBD1 (6 bases). Germline CDR1 reads SEHNR; CDR2 reads FQNEAQ (reference sequence). This CDR3 region has 15 residues. Deletions cut 5 bases from V and 5 bases from J, with 17 bases between. The CDR3 DNA follows: TGTGCCAGCAGCAGACAACCGAACAGGGTAGATACGCAGTATTTT. This translates into CASSRQPNRVDTQYF.